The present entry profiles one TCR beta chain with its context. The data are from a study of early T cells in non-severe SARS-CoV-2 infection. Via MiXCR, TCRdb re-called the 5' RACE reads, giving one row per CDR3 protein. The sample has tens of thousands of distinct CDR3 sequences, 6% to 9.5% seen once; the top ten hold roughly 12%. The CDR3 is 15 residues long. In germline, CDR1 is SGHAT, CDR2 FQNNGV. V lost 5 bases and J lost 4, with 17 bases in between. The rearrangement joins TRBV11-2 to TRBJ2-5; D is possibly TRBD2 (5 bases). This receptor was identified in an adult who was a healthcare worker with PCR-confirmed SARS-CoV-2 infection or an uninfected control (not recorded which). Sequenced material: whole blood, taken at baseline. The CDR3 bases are TGTGCCAGCAGCCTACAGAGTCCACTAGGAGAGACCCAGTACTTC. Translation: CASSLQSPLGETQYF.